The TCR beta chain described here comes from a study of control samples from healthy donors and cancer patients. Only in-frame clones appear in the TCRdb table, and some are missing; sequencing was by immunoSEQ multiplex PCR. The sample lists about 140,000 clones; 75% to 95% were seen once. Germline trimming cut 4 bases from V and 2 bases from J; bases unmatched to any gene: 6. The germline CDR1 and CDR2 sequences are LNHDA and SQIVND (reference sequence). This CDR3 spans 15 amino acids. The chain combines TRBV19 with TRBJ1-2, with 8 bases that match TRBD1. The sequenced sample consisted of blood. The TCR was taken from a man between 18 and 29 years old in good health. The CDR3 DNA reads as TGTGCCAGTAGTACTTCCCGACAGGGGAACTATGGCTACACCTTC. This encodes CASSTSRQGNYGYTF.